This T cell receptor beta chain is from a study of blood T cell repertoires in COVID-19. Sequencing was performed with immunoSEQ multiplex PCR; in TCRdb, only in-frame clones are kept and a portion is missing. This table has over 250,000 clones, around 89% appearing once. CDR1 is MNHEY and CDR2 is SVGAGI in the germline V gene. This CDR3 is 13 amino acids long. V lost 6 bases and J lost 4; bases outside the gene matches: 4. The TCR sequence derives from a woman in her forties or fifties who had recovered from COVID-19. The chain combines TRBV6-5 with TRBJ1-2, with 8 bases matching TRBD1. What was sequenced was PBMCs or T cells enriched from blood (not recorded which). The DNA for the CDR3 is TGTGCCAGCAGCGACAGGGGAAGCTATGGCTACACCTTC. Residues: CASSDRGSYGYTF.